What follows is one T cell receptor beta chain and its context. This entry comes from a study of blood T cell repertoires in COVID-19. Overall study: Acute-phase and convalescent COVID-19 samples originated in the United States, Italy and Spain. T cells, B-cell-depleted T cells, or PBMCs provided the cDNA or gDNA that served as material.

Original analysis: Scientists estimated how many nucleated cells there were by amplifying reference gene primers. Sequencing was performed with immunoSEQ multiplex PCR; in TCRdb, only in-frame clones are kept and a portion is missing. Clone size and V and J calls were adopted from that table, with D and trimming inferred from the DNA. The sample lists about 230,000 clones, about 85% seen once, with about 1% in the top ten. Sequencing input: peripheral blood. The clonotype comes from a man aged 35 to 55 with acute or convalescent COVID-19.

The chain's CDR3 is CASSLFGTSDEQFF. The CDR3 DNA follows: TGTGCCAGCAGTTTGTTCGGGACTAGCGATGAGCAGTTCTTC. The gene calls are TRBV27 and TRBJ2-1, with 10 positions matching TRBD2. J was trimmed by 8 bases and V by 3 bases; bases with no gene match: 4. The germline gives CDR1 MNHEY, CDR2 SMNVEV (reference sequence). CDR3 size: 14 residues.